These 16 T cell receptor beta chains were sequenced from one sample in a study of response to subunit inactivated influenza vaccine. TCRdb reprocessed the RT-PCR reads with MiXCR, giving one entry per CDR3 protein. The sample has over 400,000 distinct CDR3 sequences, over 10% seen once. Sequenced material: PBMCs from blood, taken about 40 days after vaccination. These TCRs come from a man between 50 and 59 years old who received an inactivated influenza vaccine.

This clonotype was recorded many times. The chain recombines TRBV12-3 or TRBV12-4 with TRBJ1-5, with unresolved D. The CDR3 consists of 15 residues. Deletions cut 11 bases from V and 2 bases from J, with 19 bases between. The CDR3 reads CASRGGPRGNQPQHF. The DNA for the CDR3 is TGTGCCTCCCGGGGAGGACCTAGAGGCAATCAGCCCCAGCATTTT.

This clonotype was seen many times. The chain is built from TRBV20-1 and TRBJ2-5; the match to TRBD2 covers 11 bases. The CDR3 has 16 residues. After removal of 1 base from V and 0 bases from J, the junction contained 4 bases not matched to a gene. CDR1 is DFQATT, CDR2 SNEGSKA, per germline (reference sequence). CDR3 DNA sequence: TGCAGTGCTAGAGGACTAGCGGGATTGTACCAAGAGACCCAGTACTTC. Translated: CSARGLAGLYQETQYF.

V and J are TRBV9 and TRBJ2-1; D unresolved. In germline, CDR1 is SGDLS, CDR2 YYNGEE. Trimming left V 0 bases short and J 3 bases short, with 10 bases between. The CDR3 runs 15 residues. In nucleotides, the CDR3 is TGTGCCAGCAGCGTAGCTTCAAGCGACTACAATGAGCAGTTCTTC. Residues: CASSVASSDYNEQFF.

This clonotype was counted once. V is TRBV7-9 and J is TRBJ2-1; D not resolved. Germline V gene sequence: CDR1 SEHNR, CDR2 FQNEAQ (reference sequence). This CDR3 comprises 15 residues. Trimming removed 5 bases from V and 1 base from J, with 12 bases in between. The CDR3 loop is CASSPWWMSYNEQFF. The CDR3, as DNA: TGTGCCAGCAGCCCGTGGTGGATGTCCTACAATGAGCAGTTCTTC.

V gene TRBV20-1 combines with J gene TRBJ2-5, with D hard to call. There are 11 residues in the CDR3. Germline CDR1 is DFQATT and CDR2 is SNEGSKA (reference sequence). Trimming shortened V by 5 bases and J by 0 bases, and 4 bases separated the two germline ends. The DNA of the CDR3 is TGCAGTGCTTCCTACCAAGAGACCCAGTACTTC. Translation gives CSASYQETQYF.

The CDR3 region is CSAPPKGRPYNEQFF. The CDR3 coding sequence is TGCAGTGCCCCACCCAAGGGCAGACCGTACAATGAGCAGTTCTTC. The rearrangement links TRBV20-1 to TRBJ2-1; no definite D call. Germline CDR1 and CDR2: DFQATT and SNEGSKA (reference sequence). Deletions cut 6 bases from V and 4 bases from J, with 19 bases between. This CDR3 is 15 amino acids long.

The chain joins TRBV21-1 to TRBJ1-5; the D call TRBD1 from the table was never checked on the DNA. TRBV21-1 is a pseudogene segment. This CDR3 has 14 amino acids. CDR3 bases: TGTGCCAGCAAATGGCTGGGGGTGTATCAGCCCCAGCATTTT. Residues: CASKWLGVYQPQHF.

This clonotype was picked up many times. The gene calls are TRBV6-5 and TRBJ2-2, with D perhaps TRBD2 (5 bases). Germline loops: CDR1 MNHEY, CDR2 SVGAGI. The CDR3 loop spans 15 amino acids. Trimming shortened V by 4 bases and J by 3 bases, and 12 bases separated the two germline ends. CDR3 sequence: CASSWRKTYTGELFF. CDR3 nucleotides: TGTGCCAGCAGTTGGAGGAAAACTTACACCGGGGAGCTGTTTTTT.

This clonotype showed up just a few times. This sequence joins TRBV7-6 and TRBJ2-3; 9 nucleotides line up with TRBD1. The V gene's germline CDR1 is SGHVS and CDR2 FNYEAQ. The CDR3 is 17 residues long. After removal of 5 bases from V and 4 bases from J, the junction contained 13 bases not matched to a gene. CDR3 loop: CASSETPTGGFSDTQYF. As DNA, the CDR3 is TGTGCCAGCAGCGAAACTCCGACAGGGGGGTTTTCAGATACGCAGTATTTT. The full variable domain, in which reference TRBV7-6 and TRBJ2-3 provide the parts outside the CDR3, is GAGVSQSPRYKVTKRGQDVALRCDPISGHVSLYWYRQALGQGPEFLTYFNYEAQQDKSGLPNDRFSAERPEGSISTLTIQRTEQRDSAMYRCASSETPTGGFSDTQYFGPGTRLTVL.

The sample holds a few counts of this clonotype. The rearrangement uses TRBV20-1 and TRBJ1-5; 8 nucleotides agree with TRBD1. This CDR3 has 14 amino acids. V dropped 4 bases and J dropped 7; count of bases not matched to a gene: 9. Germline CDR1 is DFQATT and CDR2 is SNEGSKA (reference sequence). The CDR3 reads CSATSSGGAQPQHF. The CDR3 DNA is TGCAGTGCTACGAGCTCAGGGGGCGCCCAGCCCCAGCATTTT.

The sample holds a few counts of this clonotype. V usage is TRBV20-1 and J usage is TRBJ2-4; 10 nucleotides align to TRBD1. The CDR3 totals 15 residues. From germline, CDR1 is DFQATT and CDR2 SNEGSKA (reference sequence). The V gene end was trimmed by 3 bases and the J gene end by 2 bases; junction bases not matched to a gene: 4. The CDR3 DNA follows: TGCAGTGCTAGTCTGACAGGGGGCACCAAAAACATTCAGTACTTC. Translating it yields CSASLTGGTKNIQYF.

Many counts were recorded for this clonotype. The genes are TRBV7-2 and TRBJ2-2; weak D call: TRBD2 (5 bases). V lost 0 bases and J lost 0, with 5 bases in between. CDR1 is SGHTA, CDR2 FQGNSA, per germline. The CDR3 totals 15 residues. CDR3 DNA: TGTGCCAGCAGCTTAGCTAGCGCGAACACCGGGGAGCTGTTTTTT. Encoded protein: CASSLASANTGELFF.

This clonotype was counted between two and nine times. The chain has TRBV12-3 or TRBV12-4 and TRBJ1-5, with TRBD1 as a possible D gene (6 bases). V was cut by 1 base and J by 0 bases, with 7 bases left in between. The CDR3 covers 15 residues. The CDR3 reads CASSLGDNSNQPQHF. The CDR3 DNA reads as TGTGCCAGCAGTTTAGGGGACAATAGCAATCAGCCCCAGCATTTT.

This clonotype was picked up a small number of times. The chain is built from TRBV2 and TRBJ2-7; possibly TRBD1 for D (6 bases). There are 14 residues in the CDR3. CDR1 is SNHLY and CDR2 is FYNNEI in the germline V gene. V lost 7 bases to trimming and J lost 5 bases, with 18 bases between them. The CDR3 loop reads CASILTSGANEQYF. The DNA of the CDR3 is TGTGCCAGCATTCTTACATCAGGGGCGAACGAGCAGTACTTC.

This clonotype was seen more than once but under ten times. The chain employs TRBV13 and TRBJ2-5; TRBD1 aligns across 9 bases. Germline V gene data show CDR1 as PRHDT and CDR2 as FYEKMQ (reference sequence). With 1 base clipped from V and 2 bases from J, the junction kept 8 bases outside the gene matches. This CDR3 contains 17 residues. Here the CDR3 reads CASSLEGQGLGQETQYF. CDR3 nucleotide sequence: TGTGCCAGCAGCTTAGAGGGACAGGGTCTAGGGCAAGAGACCCAGTACTTC.

CDR3 sequence reads: CASSYLGKADEQFF. The CDR3 nucleotides are TGTGCCAGCAGTTACTTGGGGAAGGCAGATGAGCAGTTCTTC. The chain couples TRBV6-5 to TRBJ2-1; no definite D call. V lost 1 base and J 8 bases, leaving 12 bases between the germline ends. There are 14 residues in the CDR3. Looked up from germline, CDR1 is MNHEY and CDR2 is SVGAGI.